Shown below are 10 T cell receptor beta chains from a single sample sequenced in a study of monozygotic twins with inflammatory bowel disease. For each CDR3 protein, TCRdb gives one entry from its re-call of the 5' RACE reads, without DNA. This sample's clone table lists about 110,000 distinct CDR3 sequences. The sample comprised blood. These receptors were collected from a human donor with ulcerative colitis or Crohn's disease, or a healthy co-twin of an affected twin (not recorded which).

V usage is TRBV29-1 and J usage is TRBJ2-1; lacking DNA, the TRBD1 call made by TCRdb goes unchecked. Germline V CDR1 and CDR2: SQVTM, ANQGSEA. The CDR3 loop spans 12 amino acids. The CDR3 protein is CSVDMSGGEQFF.

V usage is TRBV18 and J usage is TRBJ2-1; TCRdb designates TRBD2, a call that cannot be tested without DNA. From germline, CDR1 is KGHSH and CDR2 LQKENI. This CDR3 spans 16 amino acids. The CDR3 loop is CASSPARGSGRAEQFF.

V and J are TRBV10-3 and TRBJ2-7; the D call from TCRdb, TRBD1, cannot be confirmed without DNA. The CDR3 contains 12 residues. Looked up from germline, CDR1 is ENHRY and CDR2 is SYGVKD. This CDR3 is CAIGGGKHEQYF.

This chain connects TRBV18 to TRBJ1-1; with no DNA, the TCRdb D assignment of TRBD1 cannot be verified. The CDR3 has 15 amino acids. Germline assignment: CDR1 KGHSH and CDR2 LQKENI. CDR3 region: CASSFGQGRNTEAFF.

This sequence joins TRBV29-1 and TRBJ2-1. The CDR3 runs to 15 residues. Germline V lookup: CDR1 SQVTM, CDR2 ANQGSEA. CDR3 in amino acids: CSVEIERTAANEQFF.

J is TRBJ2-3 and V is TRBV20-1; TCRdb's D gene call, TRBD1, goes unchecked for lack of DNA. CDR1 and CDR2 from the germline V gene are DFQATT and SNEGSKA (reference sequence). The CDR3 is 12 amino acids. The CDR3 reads CSGRPTTDTQYF.

The chain's CDR3 is CASSINQGSNQPQHF. V is TRBV7-8 and J is TRBJ1-5; TCRdb outputs TRBD1, but without DNA this stays unchecked. There are 15 residues in the CDR3. CDR1 SGHVS and CDR2 FQNEAQ come from the germline V gene.

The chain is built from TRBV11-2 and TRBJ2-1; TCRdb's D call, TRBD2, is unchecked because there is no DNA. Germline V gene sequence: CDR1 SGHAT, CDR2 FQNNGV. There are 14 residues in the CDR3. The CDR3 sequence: CASSLTSGANEQFF.

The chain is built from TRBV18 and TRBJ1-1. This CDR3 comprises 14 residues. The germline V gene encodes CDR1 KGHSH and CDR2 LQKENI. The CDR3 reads CASSPATLYTEAFF.

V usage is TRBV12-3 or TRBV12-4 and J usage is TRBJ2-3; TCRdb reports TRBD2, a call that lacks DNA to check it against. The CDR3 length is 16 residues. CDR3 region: CASSSELAGGADTQYF.